This T cell receptor beta chain was documented in a study of cytomegalovirus exposure and HLA in healthy donors. As for the study in general: The platform used for the 120 validation repertoires matched that of the roughly 720 first-cohort repertoires, a later analysis reported.

Details on this clone: The antigen remains undetermined.

Method: immunoSEQ multiplex PCR; TCRdb's copy keeps in-frame clones and lacks some. There are approximately 280,000 clones in the sample; roughly 90% occur only once, and approximately 0.88% lies in the top ten. CDR3 length: 13 amino acids. V lost 0 bases, J lost 11 bases, and 13 bases lay in between. From germline, CDR1 is SNHLY and CDR2 FYNNEI. Broader study findings: As was reported, the classifier diagnosed cytomegalovirus status with high specificity and sensitivity. The listing of fewer than 200 TCR beta chains classed them as cytomegalovirus-associated.

The clonotype comes from a woman between 18 and 29 years old in good health and CMV-seronegative. Sequenced sample: PBMCs. The chain combines TRBV2 with TRBJ1-1; D might be TRBD1 (6 bases). In DNA form, the CDR3 reads TGTGCCAGCAGTGAAGCGCTTCGCAGGGGCGCTTTCTTT. As protein: CASSEALRRGAFF.